What follows are 22 T cell receptor beta chains derived from one specimen sequenced in a study of blood T cell repertoires in COVID-19. The method was immunoSEQ multiplex PCR; TCRdb's version includes in-frame clones alone and lacks a portion of them. This table holds 350,000 to 450,000 clones, around 87% found once. The sample was PBMCs or T cells enriched from blood (not recorded which). Receptors originate from a man in his forties or fifties in a cohort exposed to, infected with or recovered from COVID-19 (not recorded which).

The chain employs TRBV4-2 and TRBJ1-6, with TRBD1 identical over 8 bases. Germline CDR1 reads LGHNA; CDR2 reads YNFKEQ. V was pared by 0 bases and J by 7 bases, with 2 bases of the junction left unmatched. CDR3 length: 15 residues. CDR3 amino acids: CASSQETGANSPLHF. The CDR3 DNA sequence: TGTGCCAGCAGCCAAGAGACAGGGGCGAATTCACCCCTCCACTTT.

V is TRBV5-4 and J is TRBJ1-1, with TRBD1 as a possible D gene (5 bases). The CDR3 is 18 amino acids. CDR1 and CDR2 from the germline V gene are SGHNT and YYREEE (reference sequence). Trimming left V 0 bases short and J 0 bases short, with 18 bases between. The CDR3 DNA reads TGTGCCAGCAGCTTGGTTGGCGGAGGGGTGGTAATGAACACTGAAGCTTTCTTT. This translates into CASSLVGGGVVMNTEAFF.

The V gene is TRBV11-2, the J gene TRBJ1-6; D may be TRBD1 (5 bases). Trimming removed 2 bases at V and 6 bases at J, with 11 bases between. Germline V gene sequence: CDR1 SGHAT, CDR2 FQNNGV. The CDR3 consists of 15 residues. CDR3 amino acids: CASSLSAGANSPLHF. CDR3 bases: TGTGCCAGCAGCTTATCCGCTGGGGCTAATTCACCCCTCCACTTT.

The rearrangement uses TRBV10-3 and TRBJ2-3, with TRBD2 matching over 9 bases. Germline lookup yields CDR1 ENHRY and CDR2 SYGVKD. The V segment lost 4 bases and the J segment 5 bases; nucleotides outside the gene matches: 10. This CDR3 is built from 16 residues. For the CDR3, the DNA is TGTGCCATCAGTGTTAGCGGGAGTATGTATGTAGATACGCAGTATTTT. It is translated as CAISVSGSMYVDTQYF.

This clone has only one observation. The chain has TRBV29-1 and TRBJ2-7; D perhaps matches TRBD1 (5 bases). The CDR3 length is 11 residues. V was shortened by 5 bases and J by 6 bases, with 11 bases between the two germline ends. Looked up from germline, CDR1 is SQVTM and CDR2 is ANQGSEA. CDR3 loop: CSVYGHGEQYF. The CDR3 nucleotides read TGCAGCGTTTACGGACATGGCGAGCAGTACTTC.

This clone was detected only once. The rearrangement joins TRBV3-1 (or the pseudogene TRBV3-2) to TRBJ1-6, with TRBD1 matching over 7 bases. There are 14 residues in the CDR3. Losses at the gene ends were 4 bases for V and 13 bases for J; bases not matched to a gene: 10. Germline CDR1 reads LGHDT; CDR2 reads YNNKEL (reference sequence). CDR3 nucleotides: TGTGCCAGCAGCCCGACAGGGATGGGAACTCCCCTCCACTTT. The encoded protein is CASSPTGMGTPLHF.

The chain couples TRBV6-5 to TRBJ1-5, with TRBD1 identical over 8 bases. The ends lost 5 bases at V and 4 bases at J; junction bases unmatched: 7. This CDR3 region has 15 residues. CDR1 and CDR2 from the germline V gene are MNHEY and SVGAGI. Here the CDR3 reads CASSLTGGSNQPQHF. CDR3 bases: TGTGCCAGCAGTCTTACAGGGGGAAGTAATCAGCCCCAGCATTTT.

This chain connects TRBV3-1 (or the pseudogene TRBV3-2) to TRBJ2-2, with unresolved D. Germline V gives CDR1 LGHDT, CDR2 YNNKEL (reference sequence). This CDR3 spans 15 amino acids. The germline V and J ends were trimmed by 3 bases and 4 bases, with 12 bases remaining between them. In DNA, the CDR3 is TGTGCCAGCAGCCACCCCCTAGACGGCACCGGGGAGCTGTTTTTT. It translates to CASSHPLDGTGELFF.

The V call is TRBV28, the J call TRBJ2-7, with 10 nucleotides matching TRBD2. V was clipped by 5 bases and J by 2 bases; unmatched bases: 6. The germline V gene encodes CDR1 MDHEN and CDR2 SYDVKM. This CDR3 is built from 15 residues. CDR3 in DNA: TGTGCCAGCAGTCGTCCTAGCGGGAGACCCTACGAGCAGTACTTC. It yields the protein CASSRPSGRPYEQYF.

On this clone itself: The sample contains more than one DNA sequence encoding this CDR3. The CDR3 protein is CASSSGTSGYEQYF. The CDR3, as DNA: TGCGCCAGCAGCTCCGGGACTAGCGGATACGAGCAGTACTTC. The rearrangement uses TRBV5-1 and TRBJ2-7, with 11 bases aligning to TRBD2. V lost 3 bases to trimming and J lost 4 bases; unmatched junction nucleotides: 3. This CDR3 is 14 amino acids long. Germline assignment: CDR1 SGHRS and CDR2 YFSETQ.

The chain has TRBV7-2 and TRBJ2-7; 7 bases fit TRBD1. The CDR3 covers 14 residues. CDR1 is SGHTA and CDR2 is FQGNSA in the germline V gene. J gave up 3 bases and V 5 bases, and 7 bases lay outside the gene matches. As DNA, the CDR3 is TGTGCCAGCAGCACGACAGGGACAGTCTACGAGCAGTACTTC. Translation: CASSTTGTVYEQYF.

A few counts support this clone. The chain couples TRBV5-1 to TRBJ2-7; TRBD1 agrees at 8 bases. Germline CDR1 and CDR2: SGHRS and YFSETQ. The CDR3 has 13 amino acids. Trimming cost V 0 bases and J 7 bases; bases outside gene matches: 3. As DNA, the CDR3 is TGCGCCAGCAGCTTGGCTGACAGGGGAGAGCAGTACTTC. This encodes CASSLADRGEQYF.

The chain couples TRBV3-1 (or the pseudogene TRBV3-2) to TRBJ1-6; 8 bases are shared with TRBD1. CDR1 is LGHDT and CDR2 is YNNKEL in the germline V gene (reference sequence). Trimming at V came to 1 base and at J to 7 bases, leaving 3 bases not matched to a gene. CDR3 length: 15 residues. Here the CDR3 DNA reads TGTGCCAGCAGCCAAGGGGACAGGCGGAATTCACCCCTCCACTTT. This sequence encodes CASSQGDRRNSPLHF.

The CDR3 nucleotides are TGTGCCAGCAGTTTTGTTGAGGGTGGTGGCTACACCTTC. Encoded protein: CASSFVEGGGYTF. The chain carries TRBV12-3 or TRBV12-4 and TRBJ1-2, with unresolved D. Trimming left V 3 bases short and J 7 bases short, with 12 bases between. The CDR3 contains 13 residues.

This chain joins TRBV5-1 and TRBJ2-2, with 8 bases lining up with TRBD2. This CDR3 contains 15 residues. After removal of 4 bases from V and 6 bases from J, the junction contained 8 bases not matched to a gene. Per germline, CDR1 SGHRS and CDR2 YFSETQ. This CDR3 is CASSISGREAGELFF. In DNA form, the CDR3 reads TGCGCCAGCAGCATAAGCGGGAGAGAAGCCGGGGAGCTGTTTTTT.

The V and J genes are TRBV6-6 and TRBJ1-1, with a tentative D call TRBD1 (5 bases). The CDR3 loop spans 11 amino acids. CDR1 and CDR2 (germline): MNHNY, SVGAGI (reference sequence). Deletions cut 7 bases from V and 6 bases from J, with 9 bases between. The DNA of the CDR3 is TGTGCCAGCAATCAGGGTTCTGAAGCTTTCTTT. Translation gives CASNQGSEAFF.

The chain combines TRBV28 with TRBJ2-7; D possibly corresponds to TRBD2 (5 bases). Between the trimmed V and J ends, which lost 2 bases and 7 bases, there was a span of 9 bases. From germline, CDR1 is MDHEN and CDR2 SYDVKM. The CDR3 covers 12 residues. The CDR3 DNA reads TGTGCCAGCAGTTTAGGAGGTCGGGAGCAGTACTTC. This sequence encodes CASSLGGREQYF.

This rearrangement joins TRBV20-1 to TRBJ2-3; D is uncertain. The CDR3 consists of 11 residues. The germline gives CDR1 DFQATT, CDR2 SNEGSKA (reference sequence). The ends were cut back, 2 bases at V and 11 bases at J, with 11 bases in the middle. CDR3 amino acids: CSARLLPGQYF. DNA for the CDR3: TGCAGTGCTAGACTACTGCCTGGGCAGTATTTT.

The chain couples TRBV29-1 to TRBJ1-4; D ambiguous. The CDR3 has 14 amino acids. Germline loops: CDR1 SQVTM, CDR2 ANQGSEA. The CDR3 DNA follows: TGCAGTTTCTTGGGGAGTGCAACTAATGAAAAACTGTTTTTT. It encodes CSFLGSATNEKLFF.

Regarding this clone: A read error may produce the germline difference seen at one junction end. This chain connects TRBV19 to TRBJ2-1; D is undetermined. In germline, CDR1 is LNHDA, CDR2 SQIVND (reference sequence). This CDR3 comprises 13 residues. The CDR3 protein is CASSITVYDEQFF. The CDR3 DNA reads as TGTGCCAGTAGTATTACCGTCTACGATGAGCAGTTCTTC.

The chain combines TRBV5-1 with TRBJ1-1, with a tentative D call TRBD1 (5 bases). This CDR3 is built from 15 residues. Looked up from germline, CDR1 is SGHRS and CDR2 is YFSETQ. Deletions cut 4 bases from V and 5 bases from J, with 18 bases between. CDR3 bases: TGCGCCAGCAGCCTACCAATGGGGGGATTTACTGAAGCTTTCTTT. Its translation: CASSLPMGGFTEAFF.

This clone was observed once. V gene TRBV10-3 combines with J gene TRBJ1-1; unclear D gene. The length of the CDR3 is 14 residues. V lost 4 bases to trimming and J lost 2 bases, with 11 bases between them. CDR1 and CDR2 from the germline V gene are ENHRY and SYGVKD. The DNA for the CDR3 is TGTGCCATCAGTGTTGTACCGGGAAACACTGAAGCTTTCTTT. Its protein product is CAISVVPGNTEAFF.